This is a list of T cell receptor beta chains from one sample in a study of blood T cells in healthy people across ages. A single record per CDR3 protein comes from TCRdb applying MiXCR to the 5' RACE reads. This table holds 550,000 to 650,000 distinct CDR3 sequences, about 25% found once. This same sample was also taken into another study, of T cells of mothers and their children.

The specimen was blood. These receptor sequences come from a boy aged 2 to 9 in good health. Each CDR3 is given with its conserved first and last residue. Part of the rows lack a size; the others show once, few, many or a class for expanded clones.

clone_size v_call cdr3_aa
few TRBV15 CATRRWDRGREAFF
NA TRBV28 CASSPGTGPGETQYF
NA TRBV7-8 CASSYRTGTYEQYF
NA TRBV12-3/TRBV12-4 CASRTGGGLTDTQYF
few TRBV14 CASSPGATGSGANVLTF
NA TRBV11-2 CASSLVTVNTEAFF
once TRBV29-1 CSVEVGNSYEQYF
few TRBV15 CATSRDQVWDGYTF
few TRBV13 CASSPEGQGRETQYF
once TRBV5-1 CASSLGSKGETQYF
many TRBV7-2 CASSLGVRGSYNEQFF
NA TRBV7-9 CASSLASGRTDEQFF
few TRBV2 CASSRGLYGYTF
NA TRBV2 CASGGVRNQPQHF
NA TRBV18 CASSPRSTGGYEQYF
NA TRBV25-1 CASSESGRRTRNNEQFF
NA TRBV20-1 CSAGGLAGVHSSTDTQYF
few TRBV6-5 CASSYGLAQPQHF
few TRBV6-5 CASSYSREEEDTQYF
few TRBV20-1 CSARDRDRAYGYTF
NA TRBV7-8 CASSLGSGRINTQYF
NA TRBV7-9 CACSLSDEQYF
NA TRBV7-9 CASSLLRMASTEAFF
NA TRBV20-1 CSATPRGAVDTQYF
NA TRBV19 CASSIGESYEQYF
NA TRBV7-2 CASSLDGLFNNEQFF
NA TRBV5-1 CASRSPEGAGGELFF
NA TRBV29-1 CSVDGTGGTSGLRSYNEQFF
NA TRBV25-1 CASRSPGFYTEQYF
NA TRBV7-9 CASSAPGQLASGNTIYF
few TRBV5-1 CAPHYGPPRRARGYTF
NA TRBV12-5 CASGLFLASSSYEQYF
NA TRBV29-1 CSVGEGGYGNEQFF
NA TRBV12-3/TRBV12-4 CASKFGLAGSPGDEQFF
few TRBV7-9 CASSTTRTRPTNEKLFF
NA TRBV7-2 CASSLGGLPYIYEQYF
few TRBV7-8 CASSHSGGVTGELFF
many TRBV20-1 CSAGGVLQETQYF
few TRBV5-5 CASSFPGPIYEQYF
NA TRBV2 CASSPAPSGGGEQFF
NA TRBV27 CASSLFGGGLEKLFF
few TRBV7-2 CASSSGVPDTQYF
NA TRBV12-5 CASGGSLNEKLFF